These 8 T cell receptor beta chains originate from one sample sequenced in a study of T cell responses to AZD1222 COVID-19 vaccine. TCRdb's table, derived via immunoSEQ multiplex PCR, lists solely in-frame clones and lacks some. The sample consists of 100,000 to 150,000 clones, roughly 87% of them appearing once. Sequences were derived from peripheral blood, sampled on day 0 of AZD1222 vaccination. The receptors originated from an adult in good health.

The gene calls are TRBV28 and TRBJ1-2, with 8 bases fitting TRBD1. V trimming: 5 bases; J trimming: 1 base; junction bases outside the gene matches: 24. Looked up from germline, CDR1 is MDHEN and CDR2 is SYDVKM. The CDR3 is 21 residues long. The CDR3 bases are TGTGCCAGCAGTCCTAATTCCCTGACAGGGGATTCACCAAGATTTAACTATGGCTACACCTTC. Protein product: CASSPNSLTGDSPRFNYGYTF.

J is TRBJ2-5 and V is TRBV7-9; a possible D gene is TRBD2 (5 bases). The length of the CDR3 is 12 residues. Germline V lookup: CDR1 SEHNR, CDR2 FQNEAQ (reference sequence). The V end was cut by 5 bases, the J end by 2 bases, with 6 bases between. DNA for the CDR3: TGTGCCAGCAGCCCGGGACAAGAGACCCAGTACTTC. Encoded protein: CASSPGQETQYF.

The CDR3 nucleotides read TGTGCCAGCAGCAAAACTTCGTCGGCTAACTATGGCTACACCTTC. Its protein is CASSKTSSANYGYTF. The chain couples TRBV21-1 to TRBJ1-2. TRBV21-1 constitutes a pseudogene. This CDR3 region has 15 residues.

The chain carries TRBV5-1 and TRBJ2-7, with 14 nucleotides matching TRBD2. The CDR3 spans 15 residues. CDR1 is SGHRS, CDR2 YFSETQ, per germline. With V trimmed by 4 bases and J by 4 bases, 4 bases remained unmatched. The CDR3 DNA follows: TGCGCCAGCAGCCCAGGACTAGCGGGAGGATACGAGCAGTACTTC. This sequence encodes CASSPGLAGGYEQYF.

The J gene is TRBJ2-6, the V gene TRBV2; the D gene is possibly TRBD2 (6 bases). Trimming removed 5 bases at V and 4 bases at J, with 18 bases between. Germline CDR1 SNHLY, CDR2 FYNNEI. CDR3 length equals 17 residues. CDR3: CASSRDSSRRGANVLTF. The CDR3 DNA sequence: TGTGCCAGCAGTCGGGACTCCTCCCGGAGGGGGGCCAACGTCCTGACTTTC.

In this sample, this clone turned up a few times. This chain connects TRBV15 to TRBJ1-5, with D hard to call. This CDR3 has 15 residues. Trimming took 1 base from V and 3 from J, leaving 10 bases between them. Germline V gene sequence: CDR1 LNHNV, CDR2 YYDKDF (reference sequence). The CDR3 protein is CATSRVGQHNQPQHF. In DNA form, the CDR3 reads TGTGCCACCAGCAGAGTAGGGCAGCACAATCAGCCCCAGCATTTT.

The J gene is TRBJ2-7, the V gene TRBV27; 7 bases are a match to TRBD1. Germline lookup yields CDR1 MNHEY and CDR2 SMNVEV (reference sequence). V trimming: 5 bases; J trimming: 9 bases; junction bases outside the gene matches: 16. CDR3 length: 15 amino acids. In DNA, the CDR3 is TGTGCCAGCAGTCCGAGGGACAGTACCCTACGAGGGCAGTACTTC. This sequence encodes CASSPRDSTLRGQYF.

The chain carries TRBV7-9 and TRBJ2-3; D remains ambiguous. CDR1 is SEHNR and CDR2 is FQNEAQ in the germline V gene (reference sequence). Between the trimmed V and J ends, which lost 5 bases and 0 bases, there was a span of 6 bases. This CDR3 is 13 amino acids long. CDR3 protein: CASSIYSTDTQYF. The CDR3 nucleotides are TGTGCCAGCAGCATCTATAGCACAGATACGCAGTATTTT.